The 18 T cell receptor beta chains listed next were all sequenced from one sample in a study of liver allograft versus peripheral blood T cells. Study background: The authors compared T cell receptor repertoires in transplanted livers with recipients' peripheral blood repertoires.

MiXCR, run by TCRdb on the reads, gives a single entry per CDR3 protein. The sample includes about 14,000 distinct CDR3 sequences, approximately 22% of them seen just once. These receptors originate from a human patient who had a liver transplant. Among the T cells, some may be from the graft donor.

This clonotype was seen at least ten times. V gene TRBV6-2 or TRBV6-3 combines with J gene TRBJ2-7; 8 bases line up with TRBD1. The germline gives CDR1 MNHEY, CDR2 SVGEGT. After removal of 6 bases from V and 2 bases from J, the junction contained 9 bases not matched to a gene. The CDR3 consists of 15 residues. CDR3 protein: CASRLSTGVAYEQYF. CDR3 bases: TGTGCCAGCAGACTATCGACAGGGGTGGCCTACGAGCAGTACTTC.

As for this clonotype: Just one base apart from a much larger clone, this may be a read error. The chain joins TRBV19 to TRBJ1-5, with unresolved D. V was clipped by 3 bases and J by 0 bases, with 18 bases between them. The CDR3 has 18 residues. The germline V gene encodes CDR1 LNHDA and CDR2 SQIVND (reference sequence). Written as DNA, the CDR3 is TGTGCCAGTAGTATGGCCCGAGACATACCCCATAGCAATCAGCCCCAGCATTTT. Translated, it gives CASSMARDIPHSNQPQHF. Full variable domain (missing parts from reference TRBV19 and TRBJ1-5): DGGITQSPKYLFRKEGQNVTLSCEQNLNHDAMYWYRQDPGQGLRLIYYSQIVNDFQKGDIAEGYSVSREKKESFPLTVTSAQKNPTAFYLCASSMARDIPHSNQPQHFGDGTRLSIL.

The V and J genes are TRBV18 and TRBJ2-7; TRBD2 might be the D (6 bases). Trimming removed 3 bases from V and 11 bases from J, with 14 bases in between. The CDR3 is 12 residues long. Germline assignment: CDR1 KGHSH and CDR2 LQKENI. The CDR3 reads CASSPAGKEKYF. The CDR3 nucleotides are TGTGCCAGCTCACCCGCGGGGAAAGAGAAGTACTTC. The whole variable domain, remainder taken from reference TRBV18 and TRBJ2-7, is NAGVMQNPRHLVRRRGQEARLRCSPMKGHSHVYWYRQLPEEGLKFMVYLQKENIIDESGMPKERFSAEFPKEGPSILRIQQVVRGDSAAYFCASSPAGKEKYFGPGTRLTVT.

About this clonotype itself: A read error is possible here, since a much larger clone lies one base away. The DNA of the CDR3 is TGCAGCGGACATGGGGGGGATTTGGGCCACACCTTC. The encoded protein is CSGHGGDLGHTF. The J gene is TRBJ1-2, the V gene TRBV29-1, with a possible D match to TRBD1 (5 bases). Germline values: CDR1 SQVTM, CDR2 ANQGSEA. This CDR3 contains 12 residues. V lost 7 bases, J lost 12 bases, and 21 bases lay in between.

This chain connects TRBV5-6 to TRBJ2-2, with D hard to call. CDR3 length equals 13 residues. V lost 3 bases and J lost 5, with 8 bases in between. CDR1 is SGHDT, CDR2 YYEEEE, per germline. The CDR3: CASSSLPTGELFF. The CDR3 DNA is TGTGCCAGCAGCTCCCTCCCTACCGGGGAGCTGTTTTTT.

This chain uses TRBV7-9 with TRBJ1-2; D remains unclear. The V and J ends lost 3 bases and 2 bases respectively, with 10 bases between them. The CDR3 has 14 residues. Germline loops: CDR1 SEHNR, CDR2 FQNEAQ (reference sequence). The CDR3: CASSFRRLNYGYTF. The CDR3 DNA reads TGTGCCAGCAGCTTCCGGAGGCTAAACTATGGCTACACCTTC.

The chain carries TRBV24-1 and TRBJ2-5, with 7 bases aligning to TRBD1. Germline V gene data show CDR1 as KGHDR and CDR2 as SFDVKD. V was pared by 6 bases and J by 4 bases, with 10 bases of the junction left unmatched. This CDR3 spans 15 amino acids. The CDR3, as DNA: TGTGCCACCAGTTCTAGCCGGGACAGCTTAGAGACCCAGTACTTC. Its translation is CATSSSRDSLETQYF.

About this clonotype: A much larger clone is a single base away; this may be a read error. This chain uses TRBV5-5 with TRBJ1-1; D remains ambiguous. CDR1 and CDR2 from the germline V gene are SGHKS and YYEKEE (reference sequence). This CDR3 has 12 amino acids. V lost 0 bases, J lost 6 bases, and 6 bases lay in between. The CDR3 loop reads CASSLARAEAFF. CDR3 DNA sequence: TGTGCCAGCAGCTTGGCAAGGGCTGAAGCTTTCTTT.

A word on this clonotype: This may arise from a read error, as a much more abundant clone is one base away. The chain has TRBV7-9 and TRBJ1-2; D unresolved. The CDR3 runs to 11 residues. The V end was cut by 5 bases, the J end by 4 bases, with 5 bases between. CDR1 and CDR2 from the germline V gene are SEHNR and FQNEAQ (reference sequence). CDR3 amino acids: CASSRLYGYTF. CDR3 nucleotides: TGTGCCAGCAGCCGCCTCTATGGCTACACCTTC. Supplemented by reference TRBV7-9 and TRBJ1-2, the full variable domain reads DTGVSQNPRHKITKRGQNVTFRCDPISEHNRLYWYRQTLGQGPEFLTYFQNEAQLEKSRLLSDRFSAERPKGSFSTLEIQRTEQGDSAMYLCASSRLYGYTFGSGTRLTVV.

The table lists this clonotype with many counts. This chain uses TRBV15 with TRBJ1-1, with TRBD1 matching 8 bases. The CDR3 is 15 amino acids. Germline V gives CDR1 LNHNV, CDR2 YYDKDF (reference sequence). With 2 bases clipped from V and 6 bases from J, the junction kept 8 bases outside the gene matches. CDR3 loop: CATSRKATGDAEAFF. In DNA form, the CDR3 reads TGTGCCACCAGCAGAAAAGCGACAGGGGATGCTGAAGCTTTCTTT.

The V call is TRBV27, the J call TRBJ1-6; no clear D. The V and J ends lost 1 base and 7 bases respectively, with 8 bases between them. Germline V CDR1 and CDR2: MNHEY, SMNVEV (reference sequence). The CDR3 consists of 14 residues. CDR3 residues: CASSLYRENSPLHF. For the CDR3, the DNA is TGTGCCAGCAGTTTATATCGGGAGAATTCACCCCTCCACTTT.

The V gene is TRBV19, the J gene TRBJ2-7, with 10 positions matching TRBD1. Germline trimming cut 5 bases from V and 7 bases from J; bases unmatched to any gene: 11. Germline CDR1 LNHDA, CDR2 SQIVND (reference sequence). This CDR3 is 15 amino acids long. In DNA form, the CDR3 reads TGTGCCAGTAGTTTCGCCGGGACAGGGGAAGAGGAGCAGTACTTC. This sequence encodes CASSFAGTGEEEQYF.

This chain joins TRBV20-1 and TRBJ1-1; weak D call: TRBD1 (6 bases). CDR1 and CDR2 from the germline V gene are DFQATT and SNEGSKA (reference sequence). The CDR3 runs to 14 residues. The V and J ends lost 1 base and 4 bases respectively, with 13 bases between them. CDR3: CSARVGGHGTEAFF. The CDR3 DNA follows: TGCAGTGCTAGAGTGGGGGGGCATGGCACTGAAGCTTTCTTT.

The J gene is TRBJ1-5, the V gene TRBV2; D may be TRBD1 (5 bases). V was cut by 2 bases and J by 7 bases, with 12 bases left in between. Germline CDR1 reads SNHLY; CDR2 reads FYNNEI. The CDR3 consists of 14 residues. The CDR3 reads CASSENQGSQPQHF. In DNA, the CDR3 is TGTGCCAGCAGTGAAAACCAGGGTAGCCAGCCCCAGCATTTT.

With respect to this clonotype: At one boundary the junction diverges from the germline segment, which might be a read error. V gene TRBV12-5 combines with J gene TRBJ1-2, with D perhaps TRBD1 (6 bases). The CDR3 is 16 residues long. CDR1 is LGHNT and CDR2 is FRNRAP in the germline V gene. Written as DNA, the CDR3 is TGTGCTTGTGGTTTGGTACTTGGGGGGCCGGACTATGGCTACACCTTC. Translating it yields CACGLVLGGPDYGYTF.

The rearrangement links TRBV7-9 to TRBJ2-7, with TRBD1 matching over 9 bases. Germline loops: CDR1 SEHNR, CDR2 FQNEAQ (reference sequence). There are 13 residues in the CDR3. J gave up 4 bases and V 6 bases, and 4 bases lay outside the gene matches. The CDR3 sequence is CASRRTGAYEQYF. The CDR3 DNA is TGTGCCAGCAGAAGGACAGGGGCGTACGAGCAGTACTTC.

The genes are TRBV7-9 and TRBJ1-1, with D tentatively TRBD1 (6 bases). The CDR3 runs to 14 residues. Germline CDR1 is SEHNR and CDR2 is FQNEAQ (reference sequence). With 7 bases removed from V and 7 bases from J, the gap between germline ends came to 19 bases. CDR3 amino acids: CASTLEAAGVEAFF. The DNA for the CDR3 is TGTGCCAGCACTCTAGAGGCGGCAGGGGTTGAAGCTTTCTTT. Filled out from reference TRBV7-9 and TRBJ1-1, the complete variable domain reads DTGVSQNPRHKITKRGQNVTFRCDPISEHNRLYWYRQTLGQGPEFLTYFQNEAQLEKSRLLSDRFSAERPKGSFSTLEIQRTEQGDSAMYLCASTLEAAGVEAFFGQGTRLTVV.

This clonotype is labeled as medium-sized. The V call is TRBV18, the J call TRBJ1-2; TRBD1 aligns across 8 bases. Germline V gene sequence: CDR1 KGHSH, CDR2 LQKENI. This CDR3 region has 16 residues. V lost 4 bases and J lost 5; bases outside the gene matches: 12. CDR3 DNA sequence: TGTGCCAGCTCACAAAGACAGGGGCTAAATGGATATGGCTACACCTTC. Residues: CASSQRQGLNGYGYTF.